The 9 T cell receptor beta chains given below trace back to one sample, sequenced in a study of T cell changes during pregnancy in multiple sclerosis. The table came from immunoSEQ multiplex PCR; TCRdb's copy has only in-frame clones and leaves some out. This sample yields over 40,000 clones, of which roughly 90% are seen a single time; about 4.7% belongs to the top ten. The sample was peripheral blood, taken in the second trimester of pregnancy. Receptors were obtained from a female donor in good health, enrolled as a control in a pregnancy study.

CDR3: CASSYLFLGQGAQSGANVLTF. Here the CDR3 DNA reads TGTGCCAGCAGTTACTTATTCCTGGGACAGGGGGCGCAATCTGGGGCCAACGTCCTGACTTTC. The chain combines TRBV6-7 with TRBJ2-6; 12 nucleotides agree with TRBD1. TRBV6-7 is classed as an ORF, of uncertain function. V dropped 1 base and J dropped 1; count of bases not matched to a gene: 11. The CDR3 extends over 21 amino acids.

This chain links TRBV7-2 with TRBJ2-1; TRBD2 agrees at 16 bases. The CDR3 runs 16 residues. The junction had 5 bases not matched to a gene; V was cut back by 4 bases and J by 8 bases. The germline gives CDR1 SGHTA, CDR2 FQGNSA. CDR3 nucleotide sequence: TGTGCCAGCAGCTCGGGACTAGCGGGAGGGGAATATGAGCAGTTCTTC. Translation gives CASSSGLAGGEYEQFF.

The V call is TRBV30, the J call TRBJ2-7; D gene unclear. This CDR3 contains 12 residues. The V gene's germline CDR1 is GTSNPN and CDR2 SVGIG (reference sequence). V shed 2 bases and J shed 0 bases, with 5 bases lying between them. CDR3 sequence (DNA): TGTGCCTGGAGTTCGGGCTCCTACGAGCAGTACTTC. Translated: CAWSSGSYEQYF. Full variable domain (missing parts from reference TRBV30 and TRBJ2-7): SQTIHQWPATLVQPVGSPLSLECTVEGTSNPNLYWYRQAAGRGLQLLFYSVGIGQISSEVPQNLSASRPQDRQFILSSKKLLLSDSGFYLCAWSSGSYEQYFGPGTRLTVT.

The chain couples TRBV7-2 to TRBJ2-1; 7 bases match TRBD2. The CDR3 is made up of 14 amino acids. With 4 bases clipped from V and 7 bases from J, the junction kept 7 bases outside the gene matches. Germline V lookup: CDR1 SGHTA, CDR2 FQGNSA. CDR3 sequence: CASSSAGVRNEQFF. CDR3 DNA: TGTGCCAGCAGCTCTGCGGGAGTTAGGAATGAGCAGTTCTTC.

The CDR3 DNA is TGTGCCAGCAGCTTGGCGGGGGGCAGCTCCTACGAGCAGTACTTC. Translation gives CASSLAGGSSYEQYF. The V and J genes are TRBV7-2 and TRBJ2-7; 8 nucleotides align to TRBD2. Looked up from germline, CDR1 is SGHTA and CDR2 is FQGNSA. V trimming: 3 bases; J trimming: 0 bases; junction bases outside the gene matches: 4. The CDR3 spans 15 residues.

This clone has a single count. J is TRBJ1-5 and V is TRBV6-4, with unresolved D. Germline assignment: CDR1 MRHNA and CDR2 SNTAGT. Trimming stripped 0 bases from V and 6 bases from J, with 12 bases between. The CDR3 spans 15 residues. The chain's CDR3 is CASSDSAGSSQPQHF. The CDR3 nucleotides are TGTGCCAGCAGTGACTCGGCCGGGTCAAGTCAGCCCCAGCATTTT.

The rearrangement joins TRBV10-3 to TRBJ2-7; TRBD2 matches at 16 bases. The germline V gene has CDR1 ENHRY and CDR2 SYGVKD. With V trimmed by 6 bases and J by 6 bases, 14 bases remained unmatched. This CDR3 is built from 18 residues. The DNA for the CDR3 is TGTGCCATCAGCCCGGGACTAGCGGGGGGGAAGACCCGTCCCGAGCAGTACTTC. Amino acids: CAISPGLAGGKTRPEQYF.

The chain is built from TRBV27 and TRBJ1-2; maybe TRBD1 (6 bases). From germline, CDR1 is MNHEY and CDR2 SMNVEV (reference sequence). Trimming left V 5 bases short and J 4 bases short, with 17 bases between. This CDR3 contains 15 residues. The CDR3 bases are TGTGCCAGCAGTCTCACCGACAGGCCGAGCTATGGCTACACCTTC. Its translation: CASSLTDRPSYGYTF.

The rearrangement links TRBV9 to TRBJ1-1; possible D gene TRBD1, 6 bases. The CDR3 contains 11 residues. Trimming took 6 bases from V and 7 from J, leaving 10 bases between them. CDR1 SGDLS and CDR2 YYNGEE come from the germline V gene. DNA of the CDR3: TGTGCCAGCACGGGGGGGCGTGAAGCTTTCTTT. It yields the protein CASTGGREAFF.